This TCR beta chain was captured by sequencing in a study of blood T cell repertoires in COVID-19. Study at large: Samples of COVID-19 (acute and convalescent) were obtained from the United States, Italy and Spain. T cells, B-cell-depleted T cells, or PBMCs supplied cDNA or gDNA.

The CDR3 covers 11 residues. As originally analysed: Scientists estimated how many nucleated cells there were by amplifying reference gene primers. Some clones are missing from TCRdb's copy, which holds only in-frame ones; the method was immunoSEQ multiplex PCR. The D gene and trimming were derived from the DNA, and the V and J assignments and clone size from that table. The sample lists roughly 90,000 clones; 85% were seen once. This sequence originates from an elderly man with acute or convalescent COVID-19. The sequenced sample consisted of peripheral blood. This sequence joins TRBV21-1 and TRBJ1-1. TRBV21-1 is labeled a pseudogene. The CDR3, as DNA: TGTGCCAGCAGCATCGGCACTGAAGCTTTCTTT. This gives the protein CASSIGTEAFF.